This T cell receptor beta chain was captured by sequencing in a study of cytomegalovirus exposure and HLA in healthy donors. Study-level findings and limits: With later analysis, a missense DCLRE1C variant became linked to TCR beta V- and J-gene trimming.

With 60 Vbeta and 13 Jbeta primers, the PCR was carried out. As handled by the study authors: Roughly 10 million shared chains were among about 80 million unique TCR beta chains counted in a later analysis. Sequencing was performed with immunoSEQ multiplex PCR; in TCRdb, only in-frame clones are kept and a portion is missing. The D gene and trimming were derived from the DNA, and the V and J assignments and clone size from that table. The data contain about 120,000 clones, less than 70% of them singletons. CDR3 length: 15 amino acids. From germline, CDR1 is SGHNT and CDR2 YYREEE (reference sequence). Trimming took 3 bases from V and 12 from J; bases not matched to a gene: 8. Healthy bone marrow donors made up the cohort. As to this clone: Its target is not known.

The sequence was collected from a woman younger than 45 in good health and CMV-seronegative. The material sequenced was PBMCs. V is TRBV5-4 and J is TRBJ1-6; 11 bases map to TRBD1. The CDR3 here is CASSSSGTGGEPLHF. In DNA, the CDR3 is TGTGCCAGCAGCTCCTCCGGGACAGGGGGTGAACCCCTCCACTTT.